These 25 T cell receptor beta chains originate from one sample sequenced in a study of CD8 T cells in Susac syndrome. With random hexamers, roughly 0.5 to 1 ug RNA was reverse transcribed. A single record per CDR3 protein comes from TCRdb applying MiXCR to the immunoSEQ multiplex PCR reads. The sample has around 200,000 distinct CDR3 sequences, approximately 95% seen once. The source material was CD4+ T cells from PBMCs. The receptors come from a human donor with multiple sclerosis.

V and J are TRBV20-1 and TRBJ2-2, with D unresolved. CDR1 is DFQATT and CDR2 is SNEGSKA in the germline V gene (reference sequence). The CDR3 has 14 amino acids. V lost 3 bases and J 1 base, leaving 9 bases between the germline ends. The CDR3 reads CSASQHGNTGELFF. CDR3 DNA sequence: TGCAGTGCTAGTCAACACGGGAACACCGGGGAGCTGTTTTTT.

V gene TRBV7-9 combines with J gene TRBJ2-1, with D possibly matching TRBD2 (6 bases). This CDR3 is 12 amino acids long. With 3 bases removed from V and 15 bases from J, the gap between germline ends came to 15 bases. Germline lookup yields CDR1 SEHNR and CDR2 FQNEAQ (reference sequence). The CDR3: CASSLEAGEAFF. CDR3 nucleotide sequence: TGTGCCAGCAGCTTGGAAGCCGGGGAGGCGTTCTTC.

CDR3 protein: CASSSPGVTDTQYF. CDR3 nucleotide sequence: TGTGCCAGCAGCTCCCCGGGAGTCACAGATACGCAGTATTTT. This chain connects TRBV3-1 to TRBJ2-3; the D gene is possibly TRBD2 (6 bases). The CDR3 has 14 amino acids. Trimming left V 5 bases short and J 2 bases short, with 11 bases between. Germline V lookup: CDR1 LGHDT, CDR2 YNNKEL (reference sequence).

This chain connects TRBV20-1 to TRBJ2-3; D is uncertain. The CDR3 consists of 14 residues. Per the germline V gene, CDR1 is DFQATT and CDR2 is SNEGSKA (reference sequence). Trimming left V 6 bases short and J 1 base short, with 14 bases between. The CDR3 bases are TGCAGTGCCCCCAAAGGGATGGGCACAGATACGCAGTATTTT. Residues: CSAPKGMGTDTQYF.

CDR3 in DNA: TGCAGCGTCGGAGAGGGAAGCTCCTACAATGAGCAGTTCTTC. This sequence encodes CSVGEGSSYNEQFF. V and J are TRBV29-1 and TRBJ2-1, with D maybe TRBD2 (5 bases). The CDR3 spans 14 residues. Looked up from germline, CDR1 is SQVTM and CDR2 is ANQGSEA. Trimming removed 6 bases from V and 0 bases from J, with 12 bases in between.

This rearrangement joins TRBV29-1 to TRBJ2-3; unclear D gene. Germline-derived CDR1 and CDR2 are SQVTM and ANQGSEA. Trimming took off 0 bases at V and 14 bases at J, with 12 bases between the two ends. The CDR3 loop spans 11 amino acids. The CDR3 is CSVEDSGRRYF. The CDR3 region has the DNA TGCAGCGTTGAAGACAGTGGGCGAAGGTATTTT.

The rearrangement joins TRBV29-1 to TRBJ1-2; 9 bases are shared with TRBD1. With 6 bases clipped from V and 7 bases from J, the junction kept 6 bases outside the gene matches. This CDR3 spans 12 amino acids. CDR1 and CDR2 (germline): SQVTM, ANQGSEA. The CDR3 coding sequence is TGCAGCGTCCGGACAGGGGAGGGTGGCTACACCTTC. Translating gives CSVRTGEGGYTF.

The chain employs TRBV11-2 and TRBJ1-1; no clear D. Germline V gene data show CDR1 as SGHAT and CDR2 as FQNNGV. The V gene lost 0 bases and the J gene lost 1 base, with 6 bases spanning the gap. This CDR3 comprises 14 residues. The CDR3 is CASSLERQNTEAFF. The CDR3 DNA reads as TGTGCCAGCAGCTTAGAGAGACAGAACACTGAAGCTTTCTTT.

This clonotype was counted between two and nine times. The V and J genes are TRBV3-1 and TRBJ2-5; D tentatively fits TRBD1 or TRBD2 (5 bases each). The germline gives CDR1 LGHDT, CDR2 YNNKEL (reference sequence). The CDR3 has 14 residues. Trimming left V 1 base short and J 4 bases short, with 10 bases between. The CDR3 region has the DNA TGTGCCAGCAGCCAAGCCGGGACGCCAGAGACCCAGTACTTC. Translating it yields CASSQAGTPETQYF.

The rearrangement links TRBV3-1 to TRBJ2-7; 8 nucleotides line up with TRBD1. Germline V CDR1 and CDR2: LGHDT, YNNKEL (reference sequence). The CDR3 extends over 13 amino acids. J was trimmed by 10 bases and V by 5 bases; bases with no gene match: 10. The CDR3, as DNA: TGTGCCAGCAGCTCCACGACAGGGGAAGGCCAGTACTTC. Its translation: CASSSTTGEGQYF.

The rearrangement links TRBV12-3 or TRBV12-4 to TRBJ1-6; unclear D gene. Between the trimmed V and J ends, which lost 6 bases and 8 bases, there was a span of 11 bases. The CDR3 is 13 residues long. The CDR3 loop reads CASSSGSDSPLHF. DNA for the CDR3: TGTGCCAGCAGCAGCGGTAGTGATTCACCCCTCCACTTT.

V is TRBV30 and J is TRBJ2-1; D unresolved. Deletions cut 0 bases from V and 1 base from J, with 7 bases between. Germline V CDR1 and CDR2: GTSNPN, SVGIG (reference sequence). CDR3 length equals 14 residues. The CDR3 DNA reads TGTGCCTGGAGTGTACTAAGTTCCTACAATGAGCAGTTCTTC. Translating it yields CAWSVLSSYNEQFF. Filled out from reference TRBV30 and TRBJ2-1, the complete variable domain reads SQTIHQWPATLVQPVGSPLSLECTVEGTSNPNLYWYRQAAGRGLQLLFYSVGIGQISSEVPQNLSASRPQDRQFILSSKKLLLSDSGFYLCAWSVLSSYNEQFFGPGTRLTVL.

This sequence joins TRBV28 and TRBJ2-5, with D possibly matching TRBD1 (6 bases). CDR3 length: 14 amino acids. Germline assignment: CDR1 MDHEN and CDR2 SYDVKM. Trimming took 5 bases from V and 3 from J, leaving 13 bases between them. For the CDR3, the DNA is TGTGCCAGCAGTCCACGGGACATGGAAGAGACCCAGTACTTC. Translated, it gives CASSPRDMEETQYF.

This chain joins TRBV3-1 and TRBJ2-1; the D gene could be TRBD1 or TRBD2 (5 bases each). Trimming stripped 1 base from V and 6 bases from J, with 13 bases between. The CDR3 loop spans 15 amino acids. The germline V gene has CDR1 LGHDT and CDR2 YNNKEL (reference sequence). The CDR3 DNA is TGTGCCAGCAGCCAAGTGCCCAGAGGGACCAATGAGCAGTTCTTC. As protein: CASSQVPRGTNEQFF.

The V and J genes are TRBV27 and TRBJ2-1; D is uncertain. From germline, CDR1 is MNHEY and CDR2 SMNVEV (reference sequence). V shed 9 bases and J shed 4 bases, with 7 bases lying between them. The CDR3 runs to 11 residues. CDR3 nucleotide sequence: TGTGCCAGTTACAATTACAATGAGCAGTTCTTC. Encoded protein: CASYNYNEQFF.

The V call is TRBV12-3 or TRBV12-4, the J call TRBJ1-6; no definite D call. The CDR3 is 14 residues long. The V end was cut by 6 bases, the J end by 3 bases, with 9 bases between. The CDR3 is CASRERDYNSPLHF. Written as DNA, the CDR3 is TGTGCCAGCAGAGAGCGGGACTATAATTCACCCCTCCACTTT.

This clonotype appeared a single time. The genes are TRBV30 and TRBJ1-4; D gene uncertain. The CDR3 spans 14 residues. V was shortened by 8 bases and J by 0 bases, with 13 bases between the two germline ends. In germline, CDR1 is GTSNPN, CDR2 SVGIG (reference sequence). CDR3 DNA: TGTGCCGGAGCTCAGGATGCAACTAATGAAAAACTGTTTTTT. Translating it yields CAGAQDATNEKLFF.

The V call is TRBV29-1, the J call TRBJ2-3; possibly TRBD2 for D (5 bases). The CDR3 totals 12 residues. V lost 7 bases and J 4 bases, leaving 12 bases between the germline ends. Looked up from germline, CDR1 is SQVTM and CDR2 is ANQGSEA. The CDR3 reads CSAQEGADTQYF. The CDR3 DNA sequence: TGCAGCGCTCAAGAGGGCGCAGATACGCAGTATTTT.

This clonotype was seen a handful of times. The rearrangement joins TRBV18 to TRBJ2-1; 9 bases line up with TRBD1. V lost 4 bases to trimming and J lost 1 base; unmatched junction nucleotides: 2. Germline V gene lookup returns CDR1 KGHSH and CDR2 LQKENI. The CDR3 extends over 15 amino acids. The chain's CDR3 is CASSLGTGSYNEQFF. The CDR3 nucleotides are TGTGCCAGCTCACTCGGGACAGGGTCCTACAATGAGCAGTTCTTC.

V usage is TRBV5-1 and J usage is TRBJ2-3; TRBD1 matches 8 bases. Germline CDR1 SGHRS, CDR2 YFSETQ. V was pared by 5 bases and J by 1 base, with 3 bases of the junction left unmatched. This CDR3 is 14 amino acids long. CDR3 in amino acids: CASRKQGGTDTQYF. CDR3 nucleotides: TGCGCCAGCAGAAAACAGGGGGGCACAGATACGCAGTATTTT.

The chain is built from TRBV20-1 and TRBJ2-3; tentative D call: TRBD2 (5 bases). The CDR3 extends over 15 amino acids. Trimming stripped 6 bases from V and 2 bases from J, with 18 bases between. Germline CDR1 is DFQATT and CDR2 is SNEGSKA (reference sequence). DNA of the CDR3: TGCAGTGCCGTCCTGCAAGCGGTACCCACAGATACGCAGTATTTT. Amino acid sequence: CSAVLQAVPTDTQYF.

The chain carries TRBV2 and TRBJ1-1; D remains ambiguous. From germline, CDR1 is SNHLY and CDR2 FYNNEI. The CDR3 contains 12 residues. V lost 1 base and J 11 bases, leaving 11 bases between the germline ends. Here the CDR3 DNA reads TGTGCCAGCAGTGAAGTTCCCCCCGGGGCTTTCTTT. It specifies CASSEVPPGAFF. Drawing the rest from reference TRBV2 and TRBJ1-1, the complete variable domain is EPEVTQTPSHQVTQMGQEVILRCVPISNHLYFYWYRQILGQKVEFLVSFYNNEISEKSEIFDDQFSVERPDGSNFTLKIRSTKLEDSAMYFCASSEVPPGAFFGQGTRLTVV.

The V gene is TRBV12-3 or TRBV12-4, the J gene TRBJ2-3; D might be TRBD2 (6 bases). The CDR3 is 15 amino acids. V shed 6 bases and J shed 0 bases, with 13 bases lying between them. The CDR3 bases are TGTGCCAGCAGAATAGCGGTTTCTAGCACAGATACGCAGTATTTT. Its translation is CASRIAVSSTDTQYF.

The V gene is TRBV5-1, the J gene TRBJ2-3; 8 bases map to TRBD2. The CDR3 consists of 16 residues. The germline V gene encodes CDR1 SGHRS and CDR2 YFSETQ. With 0 bases clipped from V and 4 bases from J, the junction kept 7 bases outside the gene matches. The CDR3 DNA follows: TGCGCCAGCAGCTTGGAGTCGGGGGGGCCGTCAGATACGCAGTATTTT. Translated, it gives CASSLESGGPSDTQYF.

The rearrangement uses TRBV14 and TRBJ2-1; a possible D gene is TRBD1 (6 bases). CDR1 is SGHDN and CDR2 is FVKESK in the germline V gene. Deletions cut 0 bases from V and 1 base from J, with 13 bases between. The CDR3 runs 17 residues. The CDR3 DNA follows: TGTGCCAGCAGCCAAGAGGCAGGGGTTATTTCCTACAATGAGCAGTTCTTC. This sequence encodes CASSQEAGVISYNEQFF.